These 28 T cell receptor beta chains share one sample of origin, sequenced in a study of shared clonotypes between healthy human individuals. Libraries were prepared by immunoSEQ multiplex PCR; TCRdb keeps only in-frame clonotypes and omits some of them. This table has a few million clones, just over 90% appearing once. Material: naive CD4+ T cells sorted from blood. The sample's subset: CD45RA+ positively selected. All receptors derive from a young man in good health.

The chain couples TRBV28 to TRBJ1-4; D is perhaps TRBD1 (6 bases). V was trimmed by 6 bases and J by 0 bases, leaving 11 bases between them. The CDR3 extends over 15 amino acids. Germline lookup yields CDR1 MDHEN and CDR2 SYDVKM. CDR3 protein: CASRLRTATNEKLFF. As DNA, the CDR3 is TGTGCCAGCAGACTCCGGACAGCAACTAATGAAAAACTGTTTTTT. Full variable domain (rest looked up from reference TRBV28 and TRBJ1-4): DVKVTQSSRYLVKRTGEKVFLECVQDMDHENMFWYRQDPGLGLRLIYFSYDVKMKEKGDIPEGYSVSREKKERFSLILESASTNQTSMYLCASRLRTATNEKLFFGSGTQLSVL.

The chain combines TRBV7-2 with TRBJ2-7; 7 bases map to TRBD2. With V trimmed by 1 base and J by 3 bases, 6 bases remained unmatched. This CDR3 spans 15 amino acids. Germline CDR1 and CDR2: SGHTA and FQGNSA. The CDR3 loop reads CASSLVATSSYEQYF. As DNA, the CDR3 is TGTGCCAGCAGCTTAGTCGCGACTAGCAGCTACGAGCAGTACTTC.

The J gene is TRBJ1-2, the V gene TRBV4-2, with D perhaps matching TRBD1 (5 bases). The CDR3 is 16 residues long. With 1 base removed from V and 8 bases from J, the gap between germline ends came to 20 bases. Germline assignment: CDR1 LGHNA and CDR2 YNFKEQ. CDR3 amino acids: CASSQAGVGGESGYTF. The CDR3 nucleotides are TGTGCCAGCAGCCAAGCTGGGGTCGGAGGGGAGTCCGGCTACACCTTC.

The chain uses TRBV28 and TRBJ2-1, with TRBD1 matching over 10 bases. Trimming cost V 5 bases and J 2 bases; bases outside gene matches: 6. Germline assignment: CDR1 MDHEN and CDR2 SYDVKM. CDR3 size: 16 residues. The chain's CDR3 is CASSHDRGQAYNEQFF. The CDR3 DNA sequence: TGTGCCAGCAGTCACGACAGGGGGCAAGCCTACAATGAGCAGTTCTTC. Filled out from reference TRBV28 and TRBJ2-1, the complete variable domain reads DVKVTQSSRYLVKRTGEKVFLECVQDMDHENMFWYRQDPGLGLRLIYFSYDVKMKEKGDIPEGYSVSREKKERFSLILESASTNQTSMYLCASSHDRGQAYNEQFFGPGTRLTVL.

The rearrangement uses TRBV27 and TRBJ1-6; D uncertain. The CDR3 length is 13 residues. Looked up from germline, CDR1 is MNHEY and CDR2 is SMNVEV (reference sequence). V gave up 3 bases and J gave up 10 bases, with 10 bases separating them. CDR3 sequence reads: CASSFRYESPLHF. The DNA for the CDR3 is TGTGCCAGCAGTTTCCGGTACGAATCACCCCTCCACTTT.

The chain has TRBV7-8 and TRBJ2-5; D gene unclear. The CDR3 runs 15 residues. The germline V gene has CDR1 SGHVS and CDR2 FQNEAQ. The V gene lost 8 bases and the J gene lost 0 bases, with 16 bases spanning the gap. The CDR3 sequence: CASGAYLGNQETQYF. CDR3 DNA: TGTGCCAGCGGCGCTTATCTAGGAAACCAAGAGACCCAGTACTTC.

The chain links TRBV6-1 to TRBJ2-3, with D perhaps matching TRBD1 (5 bases). Germline V CDR1 and CDR2: MNHNS, SASEGT. The V and J ends lost 4 bases and 6 bases respectively, with 20 bases between them. The CDR3 is made up of 16 amino acids. The CDR3: CASSVGVNIPGDTQYF. In DNA form, the CDR3 reads TGTGCCAGCAGTGTAGGAGTTAATATCCCAGGGGATACGCAGTATTTT.

This clone was counted between two and nine times. V is TRBV27 and J is TRBJ1-1; tentatively, D is TRBD1 (5 bases). Per the germline V gene, CDR1 is MNHEY and CDR2 is SMNVEV (reference sequence). V gave up 4 bases and J gave up 2 bases, with 11 bases separating them. The CDR3 has 14 residues. The CDR3 coding sequence is TGTGCCAGCAGTTCCAGGGTCGGAAACACTGAAGCTTTCTTT. Translating gives CASSSRVGNTEAFF.

On this clone itself: Other DNA sequences of this sample code for an identical CDR3. This chain connects TRBV4-1 to TRBJ2-1, with D tentatively TRBD2 (5 bases). With 1 base removed from V and 4 bases from J, the gap between germline ends came to 11 bases. The germline CDR1 and CDR2 sequences are MGHRA and YSYEKL. There are 15 residues in the CDR3. The CDR3 reads CASSQALAAYNEQFF. As DNA, the CDR3 is TGCGCCAGCAGCCAAGCGCTAGCAGCTTACAATGAGCAGTTCTTC.

The chain joins TRBV7-3 to TRBJ1-4, with 7 bases that match TRBD1. V lost 5 bases and J lost 3; bases outside the gene matches: 9. CDR3 size: 16 residues. The V gene's germline CDR1 is SGHTA and CDR2 FQGTGA. CDR3 amino acids: CASSPPGGTANEKLFF. The CDR3 nucleotides read TGTGCCAGCAGCCCTCCCGGCGGGACAGCTAATGAAAAACTGTTTTTT.

This chain connects TRBV28 to TRBJ2-1; the D gene is possibly TRBD1 (7 bases). V was shortened by 2 bases and J by 7 bases, with 15 bases between the two germline ends. The length of the CDR3 is 15 residues. The germline V gene encodes CDR1 MDHEN and CDR2 SYDVKM. The CDR3 loop reads CASSLISGGRNEQFF. DNA of the CDR3: TGTGCCAGCAGTTTAATCTCAGGGGGGAGGAATGAGCAGTTCTTC. The variable domain in full, with the rest retrieved from reference TRBV28 and TRBJ2-1, is DVKVTQSSRYLVKRTGEKVFLECVQDMDHENMFWYRQDPGLGLRLIYFSYDVKMKEKGDIPEGYSVSREKKERFSLILESASTNQTSMYLCASSLISGGRNEQFFGPGTRLTVL.

V is TRBV5-4 and J is TRBJ1-3; D gene unclear. The CDR3 is 16 amino acids. The germline V gene has CDR1 SGHNT and CDR2 YYREEE (reference sequence). V lost 3 bases, J lost 0 bases, and 13 bases lay in between. As DNA, the CDR3 is TGTGCCAGCAGCTCGCGGACTTCTAGCTCTGGAAACACCATATATTTT. It encodes CASSSRTSSSGNTIYF.

This clone was observed a single time. The chain recombines TRBV28 with TRBJ1-4; no clear D. CDR1 is MDHEN, CDR2 SYDVKM, per germline. CDR3 length equals 15 residues. Trimming removed 5 bases at V and 5 bases at J, with 15 bases between. CDR3 amino acids: CASSPLGESNEKLFF. CDR3 in DNA: TGTGCCAGCAGTCCCCTCGGGGAGTCCAATGAAAAACTGTTTTTT.

The V and J genes are TRBV11-1 and TRBJ2-7; the match to TRBD1 covers 7 bases. V lost 5 bases and J lost 2; bases outside the gene matches: 6. CDR3 length: 14 residues. Per the germline V gene, CDR1 is SGHAT and CDR2 is FQDESV (reference sequence). In nucleotides, the CDR3 is TGTGCCAGCAGCCCGCTCCAGGGGGCCTACGAGCAGTACTTC. Translating it yields CASSPLQGAYEQYF.

Concerning this clone itself: Other DNA sequences of this sample code for an identical CDR3. The chain is built from TRBV5-4 and TRBJ2-1; D is perhaps TRBD1 (6 bases). The germline CDR1 and CDR2 sequences are SGHNT and YYREEE (reference sequence). The V and J ends lost 2 bases and 7 bases respectively, with 10 bases between them. This CDR3 is built from 13 residues. CDR3 sequence: CASSLQGRNEQFF. As DNA, the CDR3 is TGTGCCAGCAGCTTACAGGGTAGGAATGAGCAGTTCTTC.

The table lists this clone with a count of one. This chain connects TRBV19 to TRBJ2-6; a weak D match, TRBD2 (6 bases). Germline V gene lookup returns CDR1 LNHDA and CDR2 SQIVND (reference sequence). The CDR3 has 15 amino acids. Trimming took off 4 bases at V and 3 bases at J, with 10 bases between the two ends. The CDR3: CASSNGGSGANVLTF. The DNA for the CDR3 is TGTGCCAGTAGTAACGGAGGGAGTGGGGCCAACGTCCTGACTTTC.

V gene TRBV9 combines with J gene TRBJ2-1, with no clear D. Germline assignment: CDR1 SGDLS and CDR2 YYNGEE. CDR3 size: 16 residues. V was cut by 0 bases and J by 5 bases, with 15 bases left in between. The CDR3: CASSVGSTLGNNEQFF. The CDR3 DNA follows: TGTGCCAGCAGCGTAGGCAGTACCCTTGGAAACAATGAGCAGTTCTTC.

In this sample, this clone turned up once. Written as DNA, the CDR3 is TGTGCCAGCAGCCCCGGGTCGACAGGTCCCGAAAAACTGTTTTTT. Translation gives CASSPGSTGPEKLFF. The chain combines TRBV5-4 with TRBJ1-4; a possible D gene is TRBD1 (6 bases). CDR1 and CDR2 (germline): SGHNT, YYREEE (reference sequence). The CDR3 covers 15 residues. The ends were cut back, 4 bases at V and 8 bases at J, with 18 bases in the middle.

The V call is TRBV19, the J call TRBJ2-4; a possible D gene is TRBD1 (5 bases). In germline, CDR1 is LNHDA, CDR2 SQIVND (reference sequence). The V gene lost 0 bases and the J gene lost 5 bases, with 14 bases spanning the gap. The CDR3 spans 16 residues. The CDR3 spells CASSIEQGGTQNIQYF. The CDR3 DNA is TGTGCCAGTAGTATAGAGCAGGGCGGTACCCAAAACATTCAGTACTTC.

The genes are TRBV6-1 and TRBJ2-1; weak D call: TRBD1 (5 bases). The V gene's germline CDR1 is MNHNS and CDR2 SASEGT. Trimming took 8 bases from V and 4 from J, leaving 18 bases between them. The CDR3 consists of 15 residues. This CDR3 reads CASAIRHDSYNEQFF. The CDR3 DNA reads TGTGCCAGCGCTATAAGGCACGACAGTTACAATGAGCAGTTCTTC.

This rearrangement joins TRBV6-1 to TRBJ2-6; 10 bases align to TRBD2. Trimming at V came to 2 bases and at J to 1 base, leaving 2 bases not matched to a gene. Germline CDR1 and CDR2: MNHNS and SASEGT. The CDR3 has 17 amino acids. In DNA form, the CDR3 reads TGTGCCAGCAGTGAACTAGCGGGAGCTTCTGGGGCCAACGTCCTGACTTTC. The encoded protein is CASSELAGASGANVLTF.

The V call is TRBV6-1, the J call TRBJ2-1; TRBD2 agrees at 9 bases. This CDR3 has 15 amino acids. Per germline, CDR1 MNHNS and CDR2 SASEGT. Trimming removed 11 bases from V and 3 bases from J; junction bases left unmatched: 11. CDR3 residues: CALNRASGVYNEQFF. CDR3 DNA: TGTGCCTTAAATCGGGCTAGCGGGGTCTACAATGAGCAGTTCTTC.

The V call is TRBV6-1, the J call TRBJ1-2; maybe TRBD1 (5 bases). The CDR3 spans 13 residues. V lost 6 bases and J lost 4, with 12 bases in between. CDR1 and CDR2 (germline): MNHNS, SASEGT. CDR3 sequence: CASSLGLPYGYTF. The DNA of the CDR3 is TGTGCCAGCAGCCTGGGACTCCCCTATGGCTACACCTTC.

The V gene is TRBV28, the J gene TRBJ1-2; a weak D match, TRBD1 (6 bases). The CDR3 is made up of 13 amino acids. Trimming left V 2 bases short and J 8 bases short, with 12 bases between. Germline CDR1 MDHEN, CDR2 SYDVKM. The CDR3 region is CASSLNRVGGYTF. As DNA, the CDR3 is TGTGCCAGCAGTTTAAACAGGGTAGGCGGCTACACCTTC.

Points on this clone: Within the sample, other DNA sequences also encode this same CDR3. The CDR3 DNA reads TGTGCCTGGAGTGTCGGAACGGGAGGGCGAGAGACCCAGTACTTC. It yields the protein CAWSVGTGGRETQYF. The V and J genes are TRBV30 and TRBJ2-5; 8 bases line up with TRBD2. CDR3 length: 15 amino acids. After removal of 0 bases from V and 4 bases from J, the junction contained 7 bases not matched to a gene. CDR1 is GTSNPN and CDR2 is SVGIG in the germline V gene (reference sequence).

J is TRBJ2-2 and V is TRBV10-1, with D hard to call. Trimming shortened V by 7 bases and J by 1 base, and 7 bases separated the two germline ends. The CDR3 sequence is 13 residues long. CDR1 and CDR2 (germline): WNHNN, SYGVQD (reference sequence). The CDR3 DNA sequence: TGCGCCAGCAACGCAGGGAACACCGGGGAGCTGTTTTTT. It is translated as CASNAGNTGELFF.

This clone was found a few times. Other DNA sequences within the sample encode an identical CDR3. The V call is TRBV5-4, the J call TRBJ1-6; 7 nucleotides line up with TRBD1. The J segment lost 6 bases and the V segment lost 0 bases, leaving 0 bases of the junction unmatched. Germline V gene sequence: CDR1 SGHNT, CDR2 YYREEE (reference sequence). This CDR3 is built from 14 residues. The CDR3 protein is CASSLDRGNSPLHF. The CDR3 bases are TGTGCCAGCAGCTTGGACAGGGGTAATTCACCCCTCCACTTT.

This chain connects TRBV29-1 to TRBJ1-2; D is uncertain. The CDR3 totals 14 residues. Germline V gene lookup returns CDR1 SQVTM and CDR2 ANQGSEA. V lost 3 bases to trimming and J lost 3 bases, with 14 bases between them. CDR3 in DNA: TGCAGCGTTGAGCTCTGGGCGCGTCACTATGGCTACACCTTC. Translation: CSVELWARHYGYTF.